A single sample is the source of the 18 T cell receptor beta chains below, sequenced in a study of PD-1 blockade in classical Hodgkin lymphoma. Each of the patients experienced relapse following autologous stem cell transplantation, and their brentuximab vedotin exposure differed. Negative magnetic selection isolated CD4+ T cells from thawed PBMCs. Data came from immunoSEQ multiplex PCR; TCRdb stores just in-frame clones and leaves some out. The table has more than 7,500 clones, 74% seen once. The material sequenced was CD4+ T cells from blood, taken at baseline. Every receptor here comes from a human donor with classical Hodgkin lymphoma.

The V gene is TRBV7-6, the J gene TRBJ2-1; D ambiguous. V lost 1 base and J 13 bases, leaving 8 bases between the germline ends. The length of the CDR3 is 11 residues. Germline CDR1 SGHVS, CDR2 FNYEAQ. The CDR3 nucleotides are TGTGCCAGCAGCTTAGGGCAGACTCAGTTCTTC. Its protein product is CASSLGQTQFF.

The gene calls are TRBV6-5 and TRBJ2-3, with D possibly TRBD2 on 6 matching bases. CDR1 is MNHEY and CDR2 is SVGAGI in the germline V gene. The V end was cut by 5 bases, the J end by 4 bases, with 13 bases between. The CDR3 is 14 residues long. The CDR3: CASSALGGADTQYF. CDR3 coding DNA: TGTGCCAGCAGTGCCCTAGGAGGGGCAGATACGCAGTATTTT.

This clone was recorded a few times. The chain carries TRBV6-6 and TRBJ2-5; 11 nucleotides line up with TRBD1. The V gene end was trimmed by 2 bases and the J gene end by 4 bases; junction bases not matched to a gene: 6. The length of the CDR3 is 16 residues. Germline CDR1 is MNHNY and CDR2 is SVGAGI (reference sequence). The CDR3 coding sequence is TGTGCCAGCAGTTACGGGACAGGGGGATCTGGAGAGACCCAGTACTTC. The encoded protein is CASSYGTGGSGETQYF.

The gene calls are TRBV27 and TRBJ2-7; 8 nucleotides line up with TRBD2. CDR3 size: 15 residues. The germline V gene has CDR1 MNHEY and CDR2 SMNVEV (reference sequence). The J segment lost 3 bases and the V segment lost 5 bases, leaving 9 bases of the junction unmatched. This chain's CDR3 is CASSPRLAGNYEQYF. The CDR3, as DNA: TGTGCCAGCAGTCCCCGTTTAGCGGGAAACTACGAGCAGTACTTC.

The rearrangement links TRBV13 to TRBJ1-1, with TRBD1 matching 9 bases. This CDR3 has 17 residues. With 1 base clipped from V and 6 bases from J, the junction kept 12 bases outside the gene matches. The germline CDR1 and CDR2 sequences are PRHDT and FYEKMQ (reference sequence). The CDR3 spells CASSLEVFGTGLAEAFF. The CDR3 DNA is TGTGCCAGCAGCTTAGAGGTTTTTGGGACAGGGCTCGCTGAAGCTTTCTTT.

J is TRBJ1-2 and V is TRBV6-6; D is undetermined. The CDR3 covers 14 residues. The ends were cut back, 4 bases at V and 6 bases at J, with 15 bases in the middle. In germline, CDR1 is MNHNY, CDR2 SVGAGI (reference sequence). The CDR3 region has the DNA TGTGCCAGCAGTTTCGGTCGATTCGAGAATGGCTACACCTTC. Protein: CASSFGRFENGYTF.

The rearrangement uses TRBV28 and TRBJ2-1; TRBD1 agrees at 7 bases. The germline gives CDR1 MDHEN, CDR2 SYDVKM. The CDR3 covers 12 residues. The ends lost 10 bases at V and 5 bases at J; junction bases unmatched: 5. The CDR3: CAIRDRDNEQFF. The DNA of the CDR3 is TGTGCCATCCGGGACAGAGACAATGAGCAGTTCTTC.

J is TRBJ1-2 and V is TRBV5-6; 9 bases match TRBD1. Trimming at V came to 0 bases and at J to 7 bases, leaving 4 bases not matched to a gene. The CDR3 has 14 amino acids. CDR1 SGHDT and CDR2 YYEEEE come from the germline V gene. The CDR3 region has the DNA TGTGCCAGCAGCTTGGAACAGGGGGCGTCTGGCTACACCTTC. Protein: CASSLEQGASGYTF.

The V gene is TRBV7-9, the J gene TRBJ1-1; D gene unclear. CDR1 and CDR2 from the germline V gene are SEHNR and FQNEAQ (reference sequence). This CDR3 has 14 residues. Trimming left V 5 bases short and J 1 base short, with 11 bases between. CDR3 in DNA: TGTGCCAGCAGCGTTAAGGGATCGAACACTGAAGCTTTCTTT. It encodes CASSVKGSNTEAFF.

The V call is TRBV6-6, the J call TRBJ1-4, with D unclear. The germline V gene has CDR1 MNHNY and CDR2 SVGAGI (reference sequence). Trimming removed 6 bases at V and 8 bases at J, with 13 bases between. The CDR3 consists of 13 residues. As DNA, the CDR3 is TGTGCCAGCAGGAGGTTGGGAAGCGAAAAACTGTTTTTT. It translates to CASRRLGSEKLFF.

The chain is built from TRBV29-1 and TRBJ2-3; TRBD2 agrees at 11 bases. V trimming: 5 bases; J trimming: 0 bases; junction bases outside the gene matches: 10. CDR3 length: 17 residues. In germline, CDR1 is SQVTM, CDR2 ANQGSEA. The chain's CDR3 is CSVPGTSGGGSTDTQYF. CDR3 in DNA: TGCAGCGTTCCTGGGACTAGCGGAGGAGGGAGCACAGATACGCAGTATTTT.

The chain recombines TRBV25-1 with TRBJ2-7; D remains unclear. The CDR3 is made up of 14 amino acids. The V gene lost 3 bases and the J gene lost 2 bases, with 11 bases spanning the gap. Germline CDR1 and CDR2: MGHDK and SYGVNS. The CDR3 DNA is TGTGCCAGCAGTGACCGAACTGCCCCCTACGAGCAGTACTTC. This gives the protein CASSDRTAPYEQYF.

This rearrangement joins TRBV7-9 to TRBJ1-3, with TRBD1 matching 7 bases. Germline V gene lookup returns CDR1 SEHNR and CDR2 FQNEAQ (reference sequence). J lost 0 bases, V lost 5 bases, and 7 bases had no gene match. CDR3 length: 16 amino acids. This chain's CDR3 is CASSTRQGISGNTIYF. The CDR3 DNA reads TGTGCCAGCAGCACTAGACAGGGAATCTCTGGAAACACCATATATTTT.

The J gene is TRBJ2-7, the V gene TRBV9; 7 nucleotides match TRBD2. J gave up 4 bases and V 2 bases, and 9 bases lay outside the gene matches. Per the germline V gene, CDR1 is SGDLS and CDR2 is YYNGEE. The CDR3 runs to 15 residues. The DNA for the CDR3 is TGTGCCAGCAGCGTGGGGCCGGGAGGAGGATACGAGCAGTACTTC. It specifies CASSVGPGGGYEQYF.

The chain carries TRBV5-1 and TRBJ2-7; 10 bases align to TRBD1. The CDR3 totals 14 residues. Germline V gene lookup returns CDR1 SGHRS and CDR2 YFSETQ. Trimming removed 3 bases from V and 5 bases from J; junction bases left unmatched: 5. CDR3 region: CASSWGDRGNEQYF. CDR3 in DNA: TGCGCCAGCAGCTGGGGGGACAGGGGCAACGAGCAGTACTTC.

The chain recombines TRBV7-9 with TRBJ2-3; D perhaps matches TRBD2 (5 bases). V was pared by 0 bases and J by 6 bases, with 13 bases between. The CDR3 length is 15 residues. Germline V lookup: CDR1 SEHNR, CDR2 FQNEAQ (reference sequence). This CDR3 reads CASSLAGVSSDTQYF. The CDR3, as DNA: TGTGCCAGCAGCTTAGCGGGAGTTAGCTCGGATACGCAGTATTTT.

The chain couples TRBV28 to TRBJ2-7; TRBD2 might be the D (6 bases). V lost 4 bases, J lost 7 bases, and 32 bases lay in between. The CDR3 is 19 amino acids. Germline values: CDR1 MDHEN, CDR2 SYDVKM. The CDR3 region is CASSYPNLLPWVRGREQYF. The CDR3 DNA sequence: TGTGCCAGCAGTTATCCAAACTTGCTCCCATGGGTGCGGGGTAGGGAGCAGTACTTC. Based on the CDR3 plus reference TRBV28 and TRBJ2-7, the full variable domain is DVKVTQSSRYLVKRTGEKVFLECVQDMDHENMFWYRQDPGLGLRLIYFSYDVKMKEKGDIPEGYSVSREKKERFSLILESASTNQTSMYLCASSYPNLLPWVRGREQYFGPGTRLTVT.

V and J are TRBV11-2 and TRBJ2-7; D remains unclear. In germline, CDR1 is SGHAT, CDR2 FQNNGV. Trimming pared 1 base from V and 4 bases from J, leaving 2 bases between. The CDR3 consists of 11 residues. CDR3 residues: CASSLAYEQYF. Written as DNA, the CDR3 is TGTGCCAGCAGCTTAGCGTACGAGCAGTACTTC.